These T cell receptor beta chains were read from a single sample in a study of blood T cell repertoires in COVID-19. The data were produced by immunoSEQ multiplex PCR, yet TCRdb's version contains in-frame clones alone and is incomplete. This repertoire shows about 220,000 clones, around four fifths found once; its top ten account for roughly 4.7%. Sequenced material: peripheral blood. The receptors were gathered from a woman aged 70-85 years with acute or convalescent COVID-19. The CDR3 runs from the conserved cysteine through the conserved F or W. D genes are given only for firm matches. For some rows the clone size is stated as once, few or many, or as a class when expanded; others skip it.

TRBV19	TRBD1	-	TRBJ1-2	CASSRTGGGGYTF	TGTGCCAGTAGTCGAACAGGGGGCGGGGGCTACACCTTC
TRBV6-6	-	-	TRBJ1-2	CASSPLAQEGGRYGYTF	TGTGCCAGCAGTCCCCTCGCCCAAGAAGGAGGCCGCTATGGCTACACCTTC
TRBV5-5	-	-	TRBJ1-5	CASSLIGGNNQPQHF	TGTGCCAGCAGCTTAATAGGAGGTAACAATCAGCCCCAGCATTTT
TRBV28	TRBD1	-	TRBJ2-7	CASSRTGFYEQYF	TGTGCCAGCAGCCGGACAGGGTTCTACGAGCAGTACTTC
TRBV3-1/TRBV3-2	-	-	TRBJ1-3	CASSQESSGNTIYF	TGTGCCAGCAGCCAAGAGAGTTCTGGAAACACCATATATTTT
TRBV15	TRBD2	-	TRBJ2-1	CATSRTSGGVKEQFF	TGTGCCACCAGCAGGACTAGCGGGGGGGTAAAGGAGCAGTTCTTC
TRBV30	TRBD1	-	TRBJ2-7	CAWKTTGVREQYF	TGTGCCTGGAAAACAACAGGGGTTCGCGAGCAGTACTTC
TRBV28	TRBD1	-	TRBJ1-1	CASSPTGTGNPEAFF	TGTGCCAGCAGTCCTACCGGGACAGGGAACCCTGAAGCTTTCTTT
TRBV18	-	-	TRBJ1-1	CASSPTGGTEAFF	TGTGCCAGCTCTCCTACGGGGGGCACTGAAGCTTTCTTT
TRBV28	TRBD2	-	TRBJ2-3	CASPKRGGTDTQYF	TGTGCCAGCCCCAAGCGGGGGGGCACAGATACGCAGTATTTT
TRBV28	TRBD1	-	TRBJ1-4	CASSSSGTGHEKLFF	TGTGCCAGCAGTTCCTCCGGGACAGGGCACGAAAAACTGTTTTTT
TRBV14	TRBD1	-	TRBJ1-1	CASSQDRTKTEAFF	TGTGCCAGCAGCCAGGACAGGACTAAAACTGAAGCTTTCTTT
TRBV7-6	-	-	TRBJ1-5	CASSLKRGSNQPQHF	TGTGCCAGCAGCTTAAAAAGGGGCTCCAATCAGCCCCAGCATTTT
TRBV30	TRBD2	once	TRBJ2-1	CAWSVPASGGAYSYNEQFF	TGTGCCTGGAGTGTACCTGCTAGCGGGGGAGCCTACTCCTACAATGAGCAGTTCTTC
TRBV6-5	TRBD1	-	TRBJ1-3	CASSSDRTGGNTIYF	TGTGCCAGCAGTTCGGACAGGACGGGAGGAAACACCATATATTTT
TRBV5-6	TRBD1	-	TRBJ1-6	CASSYPGTGFYNSPLHF	TGTGCCAGCAGCTACCCCGGGACAGGTTTTTATAATTCACCCCTCCACTTT
TRBV6-1	-	-	TRBJ2-2	CASSEAVAGGELFF	TGTGCCAGCAGTGAAGCGGTTGCGGGCGGGGAGCTGTTTTTT
TRBV7-2	-	-	TRBJ2-3	CASSFDAGSSTQYF	TGTGCCAGCAGCTTCGATGCGGGGTCGAGTACGCAGTATTTT
TRBV18	TRBD1	-	TRBJ2-5	CASSPFSRDRSIGTQYF	TGTGCCAGCTCACCCTTCAGCCGGGACAGGTCGATTGGGACCCAGTACTTC
TRBV18	TRBD2	few	TRBJ2-5	CASSPAGGPQETQYF	TGTGCCAGCTCACCAGCGGGGGGGCCTCAAGAGACCCAGTACTTC
TRBV5-8	TRBD1	-	TRBJ1-2	CASSPRTGLNGYTF	TGTGCCAGCAGCCCGCGGACAGGGCTCAATGGCTACACCTTC
TRBV11-2	TRBD1	-	TRBJ1-6	CASSLFRDRVSPLHF	TGTGCCAGCAGCCTTTTCCGGGACAGGGTTTCACCCCTCCACTTT
TRBV21-1	-	-	TRBJ1-1	CASPWGGAFPEAFF	TGTGCCAGCCCCTGGGGGGGCGCTTTCCCTGAAGCTTTCTTT
TRBV6-2/TRBV6-3	-	-	TRBJ1-1	CASSYSTFRVTEAFF	TGTGCCAGCAGTTACTCGACATTCAGGGTGACTGAAGCTTTCTTT
TRBV5-4	-	-	TRBJ2-7	CASSPGHTSSYEQYF	TGTGCCAGCAGCCCCGGACACACGAGCTCCTACGAGCAGTACTTC
TRBV24-1	TRBD1	few	TRBJ1-2	CATSEGSGGMSYGYTF	TGTGCCACCAGTGAGGGGTCAGGGGGCATGAGCTATGGCTACACCTTC
TRBV5-1	TRBD1	-	TRBJ2-7	CASSKSGGVGYEQYF	TGCGCCAGCAGTAAGTCAGGGGGCGTGGGGTACGAGCAGTACTTC
TRBV7-2	-	few	TRBJ1-1	CASSLSARGTEAFF	TGTGCCAGCAGCTTATCGGCCAGGGGCACTGAAGCTTTCTTT
TRBV19	-	-	TRBJ1-1	CASSSFRGTEAFF	TGTGCCAGTAGTTCTTTTCGGGGGACTGAAGCTTTCTTT
TRBV7-8	TRBD1	-	TRBJ1-1	CASSSGQGFSTEAFF	TGTGCCAGCAGCTCCGGACAGGGTTTCAGCACTGAAGCTTTCTTT
TRBV7-2	-	-	TRBJ1-6	CATPGGGGPNSPLHF	TGTGCCACCCCCGGGGGGGGAGGACCTAATTCACCCCTCCACTTT
TRBV6-5	TRBD1	-	TRBJ2-2	CASRGDRGRTGELFF	TGTGCCAGCAGAGGGGACAGGGGGAGAACCGGGGAGCTGTTTTTT
TRBV15	TRBD1	-	TRBJ2-7	CATSRDFPGQGPYEQYF	TGTGCCACCAGCAGAGATTTTCCGGGACAGGGCCCCTACGAGCAGTACTTC
TRBV28	TRBD2	-	TRBJ2-2	CASSPVAGTSGGATPGELFF	TGTGCCAGCAGTCCCGTGGCCGGGACTAGCGGGGGGGCGACTCCCGGGGAGCTGTTTTTT
TRBV3-1/TRBV3-2	-	once	TRBJ2-3	CASSRLVGSRTDTQYF	TGTGCCAGCAGCCGTCTAGTCGGCTCCCGCACAGATACGCAGTATTTT
TRBV28	-	-	TRBJ1-2	CASSLGGSYGYTF	TGTGCCAGCAGTTTAGGGGGGTCCTATGGCTACACCTTC